This T cell receptor beta chain was identified in a study of beta chain features in type 1 diabetes. Overall study results and limits: The naive, central memory and Treg TCRB repertoires looked more alike in patients than they did in healthy donors.

J lost 1 base, V lost 4 bases, and 2 bases had no gene match. The germline CDR1 and CDR2 sequences are SGHRS and YFSETQ. The CDR3 runs 15 residues. There are a few counts of this clone. Its matching antigen is unknown. Cell sorting via CD45RO/CCR7/CD25/CD127/CD95/CD27 was performed to obtain CD4+ naive, central memory, regulatory and stem cell-like memory cells. Populations obtained by sorting all exceeded 98% purity. All of the isolated RNA was reverse transcribed, so expressed TCRB transcripts were sequenced. Data came from immunoSEQ multiplex PCR; TCRdb stores just in-frame clones and leaves some out. The sample has approximately 200,000 clones, over 8.5% seen once.

The source material was naive CD4+ T cells from blood. The clonotype originates from a woman under 30 in good health. This chain connects TRBV5-1 to TRBJ2-2; 9 bases are a match to TRBD2. The CDR3 loop reads CASSPTSGNTGELFF. For the CDR3, the DNA is TGCGCCAGCAGCCCGACTAGCGGGAACACCGGGGAGCTGTTTTTT.